The 21 T cell receptor beta chains presented below share a single source sample, sequenced in a study of blood T cell repertoires in COVID-19 (dated by TCRdb to 2020 to 2022). Library method: the immunoSEQ multiplex PCR assay. The immuneACCESS repertoire file appears here via TCRdb, limited to in-frame rearrangements. These files lack a portion of the clones; in checked studies, under half of the deficit traces to unresolved V genes, and the cause of the others is not known. The sample records some 220,000 clones, roughly 85% of which are singletons. 2.9% of the sample comes from the top ten. Sequenced material: peripheral blood. The source is a man aged 50 or older who had recovered from COVID-19.

CDR3 amino acids: CASSQGEGYSNQPQHF. The CDR3 DNA follows: TGTGCCAGCAGCCAAGGGGAGGGATATAGCAATCAGCCCCAGCATTTT. J is TRBJ1-5 and V is TRBV4-2, with no clear D. This CDR3 contains 16 residues. V lost 1 base and J 0 bases, leaving 10 bases between the germline ends. The V gene's germline CDR1 is LGHNA and CDR2 YNFKEQ.

The chain couples TRBV10-3 to TRBJ2-3; tentatively, D is TRBD2 (6 bases). Germline loops: CDR1 ENHRY, CDR2 SYGVKD. This CDR3 has 16 residues. Trimming took 2 bases from V and 2 from J, leaving 14 bases between them. CDR3 nucleotide sequence: TGTGCCATCAGTGAGGCGGGACGGAGATTCACAGATACGCAGTATTTT. It is translated as CAISEAGRRFTDTQYF.

CDR3 region: CASSIPRGPSGEKLFF. The CDR3 DNA follows: TGTGCCAGTAGTATCCCCAGGGGACCCTCCGGTGAAAAACTGTTTTTT. This chain joins TRBV19 and TRBJ1-4, with TRBD1 as a possible D gene (6 bases). Germline lookup yields CDR1 LNHDA and CDR2 SQIVND (reference sequence). V was cut by 3 bases and J by 7 bases, with 18 bases left in between. This CDR3 has 16 amino acids. The variable domain in full, completed from reference TRBV19 and TRBJ1-4, reads DGGITQSPKYLFRKEGQNVTLSCEQNLNHDAMYWYRQDPGQGLRLIYYSQIVNDFQKGDIAEGYSVSREKKESFPLTVTSAQKNPTAFYLCASSIPRGPSGEKLFFGSGTQLSVL.

The chain employs TRBV19 and TRBJ2-2; 9 bases map to TRBD1. Trimming at V came to 1 base and at J to 4 bases, leaving 1 base not matched to a gene. The CDR3 extends over 15 amino acids. CDR1 LNHDA and CDR2 SQIVND come from the germline V gene (reference sequence). For the CDR3, the DNA is TGTGCCAGTAGTATAGGGGACAGGGCCACCGGGGAGCTGTTTTTT. The encoded protein is CASSIGDRATGELFF.

The CDR3: CASSLYGTGGYGYTF. In nucleotides, the CDR3 is TGTGCCAGCAGTTTATATGGGACAGGGGGCTATGGCTACACCTTC. The chain recombines TRBV27 with TRBJ1-2; TRBD1 aligns across 11 bases. Germline V lookup: CDR1 MNHEY, CDR2 SMNVEV (reference sequence). The V gene end was trimmed by 1 base and the J gene end by 4 bases; junction bases not matched to a gene: 2. The CDR3 spans 15 residues.

V gene TRBV2 combines with J gene TRBJ2-4, with D possibly being TRBD1 (6 bases). V was cut by 8 bases and J by 0 bases, with 14 bases left in between. Per the germline V gene, CDR1 is SNHLY and CDR2 is FYNNEI. The CDR3 consists of 15 residues. The CDR3: CASAIRGEAKNIQYF. The CDR3, as DNA: TGTGCCAGCGCAATCAGGGGAGAAGCCAAAAACATTCAGTACTTC.

The sample holds a few counts of this clone. The CDR3 coding sequence is TGTGCCAGCAGCCGATCGACGGGAGGGTTGGACACCGGGGAGCTGTTTTTT. Translating gives CASSRSTGGLDTGELFF. The chain has TRBV3-1 (or the pseudogene TRBV3-2) and TRBJ2-2; 8 bases match TRBD2. Germline V gene lookup returns CDR1 LGHDT and CDR2 YNNKEL (reference sequence). Trimming at V came to 4 bases and at J to 3 bases, leaving 10 bases not matched to a gene. This CDR3 is 17 amino acids long.

The CDR3 here is CASSPSPQGGNEQFF. DNA for the CDR3: TGTGCCAGCAGCCCGTCCCCTCAGGGTGGGAATGAGCAGTTCTTC. The chain recombines TRBV11-3 with TRBJ2-1; D possibly corresponds to TRBD1 (5 bases). This CDR3 contains 15 residues. Germline CDR1 reads SGHNT; CDR2 reads YENEEA. V shed 5 bases and J shed 7 bases, with 18 bases lying between them.

The chain joins TRBV3-1 (or the pseudogene TRBV3-2) to TRBJ2-1; the match to TRBD2 covers 7 bases. CDR3 length: 17 residues. Per the germline V gene, CDR1 is LGHDT and CDR2 is YNNKEL (reference sequence). V lost 5 bases, J lost 3 bases, and 13 bases stayed unmatched. CDR3 in amino acids: CASSYKWGTTVYNEQFF. The CDR3 region has the DNA TGTGCCAGCAGCTACAAGTGGGGGACTACCGTCTACAATGAGCAGTTCTTC.

The chain has TRBV14 and TRBJ2-1; D is perhaps TRBD2 (6 bases). This CDR3 contains 12 residues. Between the trimmed V and J ends, which lost 3 bases and 9 bases, there was a span of 9 bases. The germline CDR1 and CDR2 sequences are SGHDN and FVKESK. The CDR3 DNA reads as TGTGCCAGCAGCCATCGGAGGGCTGAGCAGTTCTTC. Translating gives CASSHRRAEQFF.

This clone was seen more than once but under ten times. The rearrangement uses TRBV2 and TRBJ2-2; 7 bases map to TRBD1. V lost 6 bases, J lost 4 bases, and 8 bases stayed unmatched. Germline CDR1 and CDR2: SNHLY and FYNNEI. The CDR3 is 15 residues long. CDR3 sequence reads: CASRLQGIVTGELFF. CDR3 bases: TGTGCCAGCAGGCTACAGGGGATTGTCACCGGGGAGCTGTTTTTT.

The chain employs TRBV11-1 and TRBJ2-2; no firm D call. The germline V gene has CDR1 SGHAT and CDR2 FQDESV (reference sequence). The CDR3 length is 13 residues. Trimming left V 3 bases short and J 7 bases short, with 9 bases between. CDR3 loop: CASSLARYGELFF. The CDR3 DNA is TGTGCCAGCAGCTTGGCGAGGTACGGGGAGCTGTTTTTT.

The chain is built from TRBV18 and TRBJ2-5; TRBD2 matches at 13 bases. With 2 bases clipped from V and 5 bases from J, the junction kept 2 bases outside the gene matches. The CDR3 length is 15 residues. From germline, CDR1 is KGHSH and CDR2 LQKENI. The DNA of the CDR3 is TGTGCCAGCTCACCAGGACTAGCGGGAGTGGAGACCCAGTACTTC. Protein: CASSPGLAGVETQYF.

This sequence joins TRBV5-1 and TRBJ2-4; TRBD2 aligns across 11 bases. Germline loops: CDR1 SGHRS, CDR2 YFSETQ. V lost 4 bases, J lost 5 bases, and 14 bases stayed unmatched. The CDR3 runs to 18 residues. The DNA for the CDR3 is TGCGCCAGCAGCAGAGGTGGGACTAGCGGTCTGGGGCAAAACATTCAGTACTTC. It yields the protein CASSRGGTSGLGQNIQYF.

This clone appeared a single time. For the CDR3, the DNA is TGTGCCAGCAGGCCAGGGGGCCGGAACGGCTACACCTTC. This sequence encodes CASRPGGRNGYTF. This sequence joins TRBV28 and TRBJ1-2; 8 bases line up with TRBD1. V lost 6 bases to trimming and J lost 8 bases; unmatched junction nucleotides: 8. The CDR3 sequence is 13 residues long. Germline-derived CDR1 and CDR2 are MDHEN and SYDVKM.

This chain uses TRBV15 with TRBJ1-2; TRBD1 matches 9 bases. In germline, CDR1 is LNHNV, CDR2 YYDKDF (reference sequence). There are 16 residues in the CDR3. With V trimmed by 0 bases and J by 4 bases, 6 bases remained unmatched. CDR3 sequence (DNA): TGTGCCACCAGCAGAGATGGTACAGGGGGCCTCTATGGCTACACCTTC. Protein sequence: CATSRDGTGGLYGYTF.

This sequence joins TRBV18 and TRBJ2-1, with D maybe TRBD1 (6 bases). The CDR3 totals 16 residues. CDR1 and CDR2 from the germline V gene are KGHSH and LQKENI. V lost 1 base to trimming and J lost 1 base, with 11 bases between them. The CDR3 loop reads CASSPRQAGSYNEQFF. The CDR3 DNA is TGTGCCAGCTCACCACGACAGGCTGGTTCCTACAATGAGCAGTTCTTC.

The chain carries TRBV28 and TRBJ2-1, with D uncertain. The CDR3 sequence is 10 residues long. Germline-derived CDR1 and CDR2 are MDHEN and SYDVKM. V lost 8 bases and J lost 6, with 5 bases in between. The CDR3 region is CASYSNEQFF. The CDR3 DNA reads as TGTGCCAGCTATAGCAATGAGCAGTTCTTC. The full variable domain, in which reference TRBV28 and TRBJ2-1 provide the parts outside the CDR3, is DVKVTQSSRYLVKRTGEKVFLECVQDMDHENMFWYRQDPGLGLRLIYFSYDVKMKEKGDIPEGYSVSREKKERFSLILESASTNQTSMYLCASYSNEQFFGPGTRLTVL.

DNA of the CDR3: TGCGCCAGCAGTCAATCGGGGCCCAACGAGCAGTACTTC. Its protein is CASSQSGPNEQYF. The chain is built from TRBV23-1 and TRBJ2-7; D possibly corresponds to TRBD1 (5 bases). Being an ORF, TRBV23-1 has a function that is uncertain. The CDR3 totals 13 residues. Trimming shortened V by 0 bases and J by 5 bases, and 8 bases separated the two germline ends.

CDR3 residues: CASSNRQEQWQYF. As DNA, the CDR3 is TGTGCCAGCAGTAACCGACAGGAACAGTGGCAGTATTTT. The chain has TRBV6-5 and TRBJ2-3; tentative D call: TRBD1 (6 bases). This CDR3 comprises 13 residues. The V end was cut by 5 bases, the J end by 11 bases, with 17 bases between. Germline V gives CDR1 MNHEY, CDR2 SVGAGI.

The V gene is TRBV7-6, the J gene TRBJ2-1, with TRBD1 matching 8 bases. This CDR3 is 15 amino acids long. Losses at the gene ends were 6 bases for V and 8 bases for J; bases not matched to a gene: 12. CDR1 is SGHVS, CDR2 FNYEAQ, per germline. The CDR3 is CASRYSGQGADEQFF. For the CDR3, the DNA is TGTGCCAGCAGATACAGCGGGCAGGGGGCAGATGAGCAGTTCTTC.